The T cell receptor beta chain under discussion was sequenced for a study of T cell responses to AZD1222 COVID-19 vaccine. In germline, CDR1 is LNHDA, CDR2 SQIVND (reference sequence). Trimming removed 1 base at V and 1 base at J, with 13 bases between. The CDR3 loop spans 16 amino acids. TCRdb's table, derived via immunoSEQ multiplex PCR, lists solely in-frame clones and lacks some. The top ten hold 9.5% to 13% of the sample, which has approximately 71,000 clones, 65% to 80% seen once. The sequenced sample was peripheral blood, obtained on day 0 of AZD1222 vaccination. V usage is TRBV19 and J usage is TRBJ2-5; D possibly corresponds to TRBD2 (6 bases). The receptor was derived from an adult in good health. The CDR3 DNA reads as TGTGCCAGTAGTATAGCCCCCGGGGGACTCCAAGAGACCCAGTACTTC. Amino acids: CASSIAPGGLQETQYF.